Following are 18 T cell receptor beta chains from one sample sequenced in a study of blood T cell repertoires in COVID-19. Some clones are missing from TCRdb's copy, which holds only in-frame ones; the method was immunoSEQ multiplex PCR. The sample consists of about 300,000 clones, roughly nine tenths of them appearing once. Specimen: peripheral blood. The receptors here all came from a man younger than 30 with active or convalescent COVID-19.

This chain connects TRBV10-2 to TRBJ1-5; TRBD1 matches 7 bases. J was trimmed by 6 bases and V by 5 bases; bases with no gene match: 4. There are 13 residues in the CDR3. In germline, CDR1 is WSHSY, CDR2 SAAADI. This chain's CDR3 is CASSLQGGQPQHF. The CDR3, as DNA: TGCGCCAGCAGTCTGCAGGGGGGTCAGCCCCAGCATTTT.

The rearrangement uses TRBV6-1 and TRBJ1-2, with a weak D call TRBD1 (5 bases). The CDR3 is 14 amino acids. Germline CDR1 and CDR2: MNHNS and SASEGT. Trimming stripped 5 bases from V and 6 bases from J, with 16 bases between. CDR3 sequence (DNA): TGTGCCAGCAGTTCCCAGGGTGGAGACCATGGCTACACCTTC. Translated, it gives CASSSQGGDHGYTF.

This chain connects TRBV7-2 to TRBJ1-1; no reliable D call. The V gene lost 2 bases and the J gene lost 1 base, with 8 bases spanning the gap. The CDR3 consists of 14 residues. Germline CDR1 reads SGHTA; CDR2 reads FQGNSA. The CDR3 sequence is CASSLSMRNTEAFF. As DNA, the CDR3 is TGTGCCAGCAGCTTAAGTATGAGGAACACTGAAGCTTTCTTT.

The chain employs TRBV5-1 and TRBJ2-4; D is perhaps TRBD1 (6 bases). The CDR3 is 20 amino acids. Germline-derived CDR1 and CDR2 are SGHRS and YFSETQ. Trimming stripped 1 base from V and 0 bases from J, with 23 bases between. DNA for the CDR3: TGCGCCAGCAGCTTGCACGCGGGCCTAACAGGGTCTTTAGCCAAAAACATTCAGTACTTC. It is translated as CASSLHAGLTGSLAKNIQYF.

The J gene is TRBJ2-5, the V gene TRBV15; unclear D gene. The CDR3 totals 18 residues. Per the germline V gene, CDR1 is LNHNV and CDR2 is YYDKDF (reference sequence). The V gene lost 0 bases and the J gene lost 0 bases, with 17 bases spanning the gap. The CDR3 region has the DNA TGTGCCACCAGCAGAGATCTGGGTAGAGGTTGGGACCAAGAGACCCAGTACTTC. Amino acids: CATSRDLGRGWDQETQYF.

The chain couples TRBV21-1 to TRBJ2-1; TRBD2 is the table's D call and was not checked against the DNA. TRBV21-1 is an annotated pseudogene. The CDR3 is 16 residues long. The CDR3: CASSASTARSYNEQFF. DNA of the CDR3: TGTGCCAGCAGCGCCTCCACGGCTAGGTCCTACAATGAGCAGTTCTTC.

About this clone: This same CDR3 is encoded by further DNA sequences in the sample. The rearrangement joins TRBV12-3 or TRBV12-4 to TRBJ1-1; weak D call: TRBD1 (5 bases). The CDR3 is 13 amino acids. V shed 2 bases and J shed 1 base, with 5 bases lying between them. The CDR3 here is CASSLRGNTEAFF. The CDR3 coding sequence is TGTGCCAGCAGTTTAAGGGGGAACACTGAAGCTTTCTTT.

V usage is TRBV7-2 and J usage is TRBJ2-7, with 7 bases aligning to TRBD1. CDR3 length: 14 amino acids. From germline, CDR1 is SGHTA and CDR2 FQGNSA. V shed 7 bases and J 6 bases; nucleotides not matched to a gene: 12. CDR3 in DNA: TGTGCCAGCACCAGTACAGGGGCCCCCGGCGAGCAGTACTTC. Amino acids: CASTSTGAPGEQYF. Combining the CDR3 with reference TRBV7-2 and TRBJ2-7 gives the whole variable domain GAGVSQSPSNKVTEKGKDVELRCDPISGHTALYWYRQSLGQGLEFLIYFQGNSAPDKSGLPSDRFSAERTGGSVSTLTIQRTQQEDSAVYLCASTSTGAPGEQYFGPGTRLTVT.

The J gene is TRBJ1-5, the V gene TRBV3-1 (or the pseudogene TRBV3-2); D not certain. This CDR3 region has 13 residues. Between the trimmed V and J ends, which lost 8 bases and 6 bases, there was a span of 14 bases. CDR1 and CDR2 (germline): LGHDT, YNNKEL (reference sequence). CDR3 sequence: CASQRSSGQPQHF. Here the CDR3 DNA reads TGTGCCAGCCAGCGAAGTAGCGGTCAGCCCCAGCATTTT.

The rearrangement joins TRBV18 to TRBJ2-2; D is unclear. CDR3 length equals 15 residues. Trimming left V 1 base short and J 2 bases short, with 8 bases between. Germline lookup yields CDR1 KGHSH and CDR2 LQKENI. The CDR3: CASSPQKTNTGELFF. The DNA for the CDR3 is TGTGCCAGCTCACCACAAAAGACTAACACCGGGGAGCTGTTTTTT.

The chain carries TRBV5-1 and TRBJ2-1; a weak D match, TRBD2 (5 bases). The CDR3 is 15 amino acids. V lost 7 bases and J lost 4, with 18 bases in between. Germline CDR1 reads SGHRS; CDR2 reads YFSETQ. CDR3 sequence (DNA): TGCGCCAGCTATCATGGGAGTCCGGCATACAATGAGCAGTTCTTC. Its translation is CASYHGSPAYNEQFF.

This chain connects TRBV6-2 or TRBV6-3 to TRBJ2-6, with 9 bases fitting TRBD1. The CDR3 sequence is 18 residues long. V dropped 5 bases and J dropped 1; count of bases not matched to a gene: 9. CDR1 is MNHEY, CDR2 SVGEGT, per germline. The CDR3 nucleotides read TGTGCCAGCAGTGACGGGACAGGGATACCGTCTGGGGCCAACGTCCTGACTTTC. Translation gives CASSDGTGIPSGANVLTF.

This chain links TRBV13 with TRBJ2-1; perhaps TRBD1 as D (6 bases). The CDR3 totals 13 residues. Trimming took 5 bases from V and 7 from J, leaving 12 bases between them. The germline V gene has CDR1 PRHDT and CDR2 FYEKMQ (reference sequence). CDR3 sequence: CASSPLDSNEQFF. The DNA of the CDR3 is TGTGCCAGCAGCCCCCTGGACAGTAATGAGCAGTTCTTC.

DNA for the CDR3: TGTGCCAGCACCTTATCCGGGACTAGCGGGAGAGAGACCCAGTACTTC. Protein sequence: CASTLSGTSGRETQYF. V is TRBV28 and J is TRBJ2-5, with 14 bases fitting TRBD2. The CDR3 runs to 16 residues. From germline, CDR1 is MDHEN and CDR2 SYDVKM. After removal of 7 bases from V and 4 bases from J, the junction contained 8 bases not matched to a gene. Together with reference TRBV28 and TRBJ2-5, the CDR3 gives the full variable domain: DVKVTQSSRYLVKRTGEKVFLECVQDMDHENMFWYRQDPGLGLRLIYFSYDVKMKEKGDIPEGYSVSREKKERFSLILESASTNQTSMYLCASTLSGTSGRETQYFGPGTRLLVL.

The J gene is TRBJ2-1, the V gene TRBV7-3, with 7 positions matching TRBD2. V lost 4 bases and J lost 1; bases outside the gene matches: 4. The CDR3 is 15 amino acids. Looked up from germline, CDR1 is SGHTA and CDR2 is FQGTGA. DNA of the CDR3: TGTGCCAGCAGCTCTAGCGGTGGGTCCTACAATGAGCAGTTCTTC. It yields the protein CASSSSGGSYNEQFF.

The V gene is TRBV5-1, the J gene TRBJ1-2; 9 positions agree with TRBD1. J gave up 3 bases and V 3 bases, and 6 bases lay outside the gene matches. Germline lookup yields CDR1 SGHRS and CDR2 YFSETQ. CDR3 size: 15 residues. The CDR3 reads CASSSQGARDYGYTF. The DNA of the CDR3 is TGCGCCAGCAGCTCACAGGGGGCGCGGGACTATGGCTACACCTTC.

J is TRBJ2-7 and V is TRBV27; TRBD2 aligns across 10 bases. The germline V gene has CDR1 MNHEY and CDR2 SMNVEV (reference sequence). This CDR3 is 15 amino acids long. Unmatched junction bases numbered 8, after V lost 4 bases and J lost 5 bases. CDR3 bases: TGTGCCAGCAGTTACCTAGCGGGAGCCGGCAACGAGCAGTACTTC. Its translation is CASSYLAGAGNEQYF.

V gene TRBV3-1 (or the pseudogene TRBV3-2) combines with J gene TRBJ2-7; TRBD1 aligns across 8 bases. The CDR3 is 14 amino acids. Trimming cost V 4 bases and J 3 bases; bases outside gene matches: 5. Germline CDR1 and CDR2: LGHDT and YNNKEL (reference sequence). The CDR3 coding sequence is TGTGCCAGCAGCCGGAGGGACAGGATCTACGAGCAGTACTTC. It codes for CASSRRDRIYEQYF.